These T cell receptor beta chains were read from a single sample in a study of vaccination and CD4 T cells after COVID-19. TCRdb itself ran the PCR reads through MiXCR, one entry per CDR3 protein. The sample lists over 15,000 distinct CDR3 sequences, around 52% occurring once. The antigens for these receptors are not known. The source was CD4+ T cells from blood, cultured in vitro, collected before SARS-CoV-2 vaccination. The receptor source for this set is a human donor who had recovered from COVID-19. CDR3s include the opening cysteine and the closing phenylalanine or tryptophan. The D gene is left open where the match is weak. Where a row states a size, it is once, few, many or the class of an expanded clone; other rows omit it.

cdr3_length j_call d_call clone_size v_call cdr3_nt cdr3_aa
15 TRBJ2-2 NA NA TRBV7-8 TGTGCCAGCAGCTTTCGAGGGGTGGGGACCGGGGAGCTGTTTTTT CASSFRGVGTGELFF
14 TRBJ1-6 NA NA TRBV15 TGTGCCACCAGCAGAGGACAGAATAATTCACCCCTCCACTTT CATSRGQNNSPLHF
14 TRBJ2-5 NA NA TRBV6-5 TGTGCCAGCAGTTACTCTGAACTGGGCCAGACCCAGTACTTC CASSYSELGQTQYF
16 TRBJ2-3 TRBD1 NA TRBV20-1 TGCAGTGCCCCGGGGATGGGCAGGGGGCATACAGATACGCAGTATTTT CSAPGMGRGHTDTQYF
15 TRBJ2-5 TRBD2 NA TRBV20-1 TGCAGTGCTGATACTAGCGGGAGGGCCTCGGAGACCCAGTACTTC CSADTSGRASETQYF
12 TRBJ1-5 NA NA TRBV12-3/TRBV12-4 TGTGCCAGCAGTCACAGTAAACAGCCCCAGCATTTT CASSHSKQPQHF
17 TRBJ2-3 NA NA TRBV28 TGTGCCAGCCGGGGGTCGGGTTTCGGAGGGCTCGCCTATACGCAGTATTTT CASRGSGFGGLAYTQYF
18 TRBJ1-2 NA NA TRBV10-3 TGTGCCATCAGCCCGGGGGTTGGGGCGGAAACAGCTAACTATGGCTACACCTTC CAISPGVGAETANYGYTF
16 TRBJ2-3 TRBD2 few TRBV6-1 TGTGCTACTGTAGGACTAGCGGGGACTAGCACAGATACGCAGTATTTT CATVGLAGTSTDTQYF
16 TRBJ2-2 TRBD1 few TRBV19 TGTGCCAGTAGTATCCTCGGCACAGGGGGCACCGGGGAGCTGTTTTTT CASSILGTGGTGELFF
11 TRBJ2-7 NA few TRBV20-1 TGCAGTGCTAGGTTCAAGTACGAGCAGTACTTC CSARFKYEQYF